This entry describes one T cell receptor beta chain. This entry is derived from a study of shared clonotypes between healthy human individuals. The donor cohort consisted entirely of Caucasian adults residing in Nashville, Tennessee. Replicate PCRs run on sorted subsets employed 200 ng DNA, approximately 30,000 T cell genomes. Profiled with immunoSEQ multiplex PCR; TCRdb holds only in-frame clones, not every one. The sample has 2 million to 2.5 million clones, 95% seen once. The CDR3 totals 16 residues. Germline V gene data show CDR1 as KGHSH and CDR2 as LQKENI. V trimming: 3 bases; J trimming: 7 bases; junction bases outside the gene matches: 5.

The sequencing input was naive CD4+ T cells sorted from blood. The subset was: CD45RA+ positively selected. This clonotype was sampled from a young man in good health. The J gene is TRBJ1-6, the V gene TRBV18; 11 positions agree with TRBD1. CDR3 nucleotides: TGTGCCAGCTCACCCGGAGGACAGGGGGCGAATTCACCCCTCCACTTT. Translated, it gives CASSPGGQGANSPLHF.